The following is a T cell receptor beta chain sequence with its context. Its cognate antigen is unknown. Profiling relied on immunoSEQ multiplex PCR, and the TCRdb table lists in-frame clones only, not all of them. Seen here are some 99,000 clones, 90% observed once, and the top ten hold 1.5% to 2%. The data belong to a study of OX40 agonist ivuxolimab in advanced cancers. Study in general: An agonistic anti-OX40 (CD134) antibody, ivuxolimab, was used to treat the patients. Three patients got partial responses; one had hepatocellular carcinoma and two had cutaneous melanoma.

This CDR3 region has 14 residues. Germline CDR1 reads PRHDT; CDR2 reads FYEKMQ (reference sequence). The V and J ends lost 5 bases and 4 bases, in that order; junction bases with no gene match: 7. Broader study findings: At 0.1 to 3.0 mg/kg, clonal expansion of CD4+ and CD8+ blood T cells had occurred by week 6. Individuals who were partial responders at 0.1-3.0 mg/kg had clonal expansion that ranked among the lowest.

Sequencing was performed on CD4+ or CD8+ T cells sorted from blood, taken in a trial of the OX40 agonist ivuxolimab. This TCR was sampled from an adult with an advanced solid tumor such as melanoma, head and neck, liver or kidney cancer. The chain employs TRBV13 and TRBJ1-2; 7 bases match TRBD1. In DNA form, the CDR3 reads TGTGCCAGCAGCCCTACAGGGGTAATCTATGGCTACACCTTC. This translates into CASSPTGVIYGYTF.